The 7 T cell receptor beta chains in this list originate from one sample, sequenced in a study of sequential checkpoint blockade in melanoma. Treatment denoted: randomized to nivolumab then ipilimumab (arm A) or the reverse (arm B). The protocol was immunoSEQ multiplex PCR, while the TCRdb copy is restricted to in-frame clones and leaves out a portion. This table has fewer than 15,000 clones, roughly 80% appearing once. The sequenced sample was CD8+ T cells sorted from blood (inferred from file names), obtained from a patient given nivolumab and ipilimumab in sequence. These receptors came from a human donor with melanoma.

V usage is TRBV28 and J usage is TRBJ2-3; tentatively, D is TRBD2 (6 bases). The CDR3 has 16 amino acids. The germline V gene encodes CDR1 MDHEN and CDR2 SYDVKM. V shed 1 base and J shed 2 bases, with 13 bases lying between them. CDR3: CASSLFPSEHTDTQYF. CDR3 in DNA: TGTGCCAGCAGTTTATTTCCTAGCGAACACACAGATACGCAGTATTTT.

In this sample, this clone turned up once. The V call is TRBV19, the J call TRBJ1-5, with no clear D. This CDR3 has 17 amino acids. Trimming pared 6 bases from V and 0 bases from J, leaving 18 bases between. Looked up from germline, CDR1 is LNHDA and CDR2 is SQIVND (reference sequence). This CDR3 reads CASSHTRVTHSNQPQHF. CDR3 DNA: TGTGCCAGTAGCCATACACGGGTGACTCATAGCAATCAGCCCCAGCATTTT.

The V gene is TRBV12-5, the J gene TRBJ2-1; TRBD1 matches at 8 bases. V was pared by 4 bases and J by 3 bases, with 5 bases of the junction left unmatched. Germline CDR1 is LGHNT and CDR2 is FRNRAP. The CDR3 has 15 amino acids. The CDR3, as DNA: TGTGCTAGTGGTTGGACCGGGACAGGCTACAATGAGCAGTTCTTC. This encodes CASGWTGTGYNEQFF. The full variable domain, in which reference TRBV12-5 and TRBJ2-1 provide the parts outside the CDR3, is DARVTQTPRHKVTEMGQEVTMRCQPILGHNTVFWYRQTMMQGLELLAYFRNRAPLDDSGMPKDRFSAEMPDATLATLKIQPSEPRDSAVYFCASGWTGTGYNEQFFGPGTRLTVL.

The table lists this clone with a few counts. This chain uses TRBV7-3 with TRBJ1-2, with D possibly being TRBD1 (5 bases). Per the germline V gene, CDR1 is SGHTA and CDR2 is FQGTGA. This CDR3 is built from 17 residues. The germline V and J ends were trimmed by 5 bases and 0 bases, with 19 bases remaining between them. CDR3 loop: CASSPGTYSNPNYGYTF. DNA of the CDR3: TGTGCCAGCAGCCCGGGGACTTACTCAAACCCTAACTATGGCTACACCTTC.

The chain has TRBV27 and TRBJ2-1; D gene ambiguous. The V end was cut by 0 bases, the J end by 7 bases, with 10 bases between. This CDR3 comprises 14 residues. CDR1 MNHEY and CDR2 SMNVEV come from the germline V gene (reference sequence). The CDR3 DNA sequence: TGTGCCAGCAGTTTATCGAGTCCCGGGAATGAGCAGTTCTTC. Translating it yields CASSLSSPGNEQFF.

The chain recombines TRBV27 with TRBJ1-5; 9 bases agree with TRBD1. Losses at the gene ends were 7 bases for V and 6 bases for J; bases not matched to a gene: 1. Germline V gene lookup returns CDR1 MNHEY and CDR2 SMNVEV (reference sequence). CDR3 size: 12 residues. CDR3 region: CASKDRGQPQHF. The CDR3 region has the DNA TGTGCCAGCAAGGACAGGGGTCAGCCCCAGCATTTT.

In DNA form, the CDR3 reads TGTGCCAGCAGTTACTCCGGACAGGGGGGGCGCGAGCAGTACTTC. This translates into CASSYSGQGGREQYF. The chain has TRBV6-5 and TRBJ2-7; 10 bases map to TRBD1. Germline-derived CDR1 and CDR2 are MNHEY and SVGAGI. The CDR3 runs 15 residues. V trimming: 0 bases; J trimming: 6 bases; junction bases outside the gene matches: 5.